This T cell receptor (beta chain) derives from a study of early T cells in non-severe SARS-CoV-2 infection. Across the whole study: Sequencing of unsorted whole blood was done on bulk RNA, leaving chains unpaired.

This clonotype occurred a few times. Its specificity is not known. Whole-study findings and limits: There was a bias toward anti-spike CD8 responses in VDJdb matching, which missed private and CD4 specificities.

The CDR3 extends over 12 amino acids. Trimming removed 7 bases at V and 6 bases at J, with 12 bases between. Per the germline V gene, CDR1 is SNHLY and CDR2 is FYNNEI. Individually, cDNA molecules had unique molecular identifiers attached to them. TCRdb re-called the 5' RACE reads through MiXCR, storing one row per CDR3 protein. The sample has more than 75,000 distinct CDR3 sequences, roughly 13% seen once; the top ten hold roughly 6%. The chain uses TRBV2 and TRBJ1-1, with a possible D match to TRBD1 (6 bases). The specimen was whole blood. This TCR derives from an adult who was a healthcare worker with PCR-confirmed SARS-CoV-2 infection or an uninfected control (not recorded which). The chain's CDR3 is CASNRVMAEAFF. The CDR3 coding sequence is TGTGCCAGCAACAGGGTGATGGCTGAAGCTTTCTTT.